These T cell receptor beta chains were read from a single sample in a study of CXCR3-negative and CXCR3-positive naive CD8 T cells. From its re-call of the 5' RACE reads, TCRdb lists each CDR3 protein once, without DNA. This sample's table reports around 110,000 distinct CDR3 sequences. Sequencing used naive CXCR3+ CD8+ T cells from blood. These receptors all stem from a human donor in good health. Some clones in this sample may be carry-over from other donors' samples. CDR3s include the opening cysteine and the closing phenylalanine or tryptophan. Fields, in order: V gene, J gene, CDR3 protein.

v_gene: TRBV6-5
j_gene: TRBJ1-5
CDR3aa: CASSPQGGNQPQHF

v_gene: TRBV20-1
j_gene: TRBJ2-1
CDR3aa: CSASPGGPYNEQFF

v_gene: TRBV20-1
j_gene: TRBJ2-2
CDR3aa: CSARVSGSGELFF

v_gene: TRBV7-6
j_gene: TRBJ2-6
CDR3aa: CASSHTTSSGANVLTF

v_gene: TRBV29-1
j_gene: TRBJ2-7
CDR3aa: CSVEETVTSEQYF

v_gene: TRBV4-3
j_gene: TRBJ1-1
CDR3aa: CASSHDRHTEAFF

v_gene: TRBV6-7
j_gene: TRBJ1-1
CDR3aa: CASSYNCRGAEAFF

v_gene: TRBV12-5
j_gene: TRBJ2-3
CDR3aa: CASATSSLSTDTQYF

v_gene: TRBV7-7
j_gene: TRBJ2-2
CDR3aa: CAKEQIITNTGELFF

v_gene: TRBV19
j_gene: TRBJ2-3
CDR3aa: CASSIIPAGVADTQYF

v_gene: TRBV10-1
j_gene: TRBJ1-1
CDR3aa: CASSERGSAEAFF

v_gene: TRBV7-9
j_gene: TRBJ2-4
CDR3aa: CASSSQGALAKNIQYF